A few counts support the clone carrying this T cell receptor (beta chain). Its target is unknown. This CDR3 is also generated by other DNA sequences in the sample. As the sequencing template, cDNA was produced by extracting RNA and reverse transcribing it. Repertoires were generated with immunoSEQ multiplex PCR, while TCRdb's copy carries only in-frame clones and drops some. The table includes roughly 190,000 clones, roughly 60% detected once. The ends were cut back, 4 bases at V and 2 bases at J, with 6 bases in the middle. The CDR3 has 12 residues. CDR1 SNHLY and CDR2 FYNNEI come from the germline V gene. This sample was taken from a study of CD8+ T cells in alopecia areata. At the level of the study: Tofacitinib was taken orally by treated patients, and the dose was 5 to 10 mg twice daily. Tofacitinib therapy took 6 to 18 months; 6 months off drug came after. General study results and limits: On tofacitinib, scalp clonality and expanded CD8+ clones among top 100 fell significantly. The study found higher clonality in lesional than normal scalp, especially in alopecia totalis/universalis.

Treatment denoted: oral pan-JAK inhibitor, 5-10 mg twice daily. This material consisted of CD4+ T cells sorted from blood, taken between weeks 49 and 50, from a patient treated with tofacitinib. J is TRBJ2-7 and V is TRBV2, with D unclear. The sequence derives from a human donor with alopecia areata. CDR3 residues: CASSGTAYEQYF. CDR3 sequence (DNA): TGTGCCAGCAGTGGAACGGCCTACGAGCAGTACTTC.